This is a list of T cell receptor beta chains from one sample in a study of control samples from healthy donors and cancer patients. Generated by immunoSEQ multiplex PCR, the TCRdb table keeps only in-frame clones and is missing some. Of roughly 140,000 clones in the sample, roughly nine tenths are singletons; the top ten hold over 4.5%. The sample consisted of blood. The receptors come from a man aged 30-40 years in good health. Both conserved end residues are part of each CDR3. The order of the fields is J gene, V gene, D gene, clone size, CDR3 DNA, CDR3 protein. D genes are given only for firm matches. Clone size is stated in some rows and not others, as once, few, many or a class when expanded.

TRBJ2-5,TRBV7-6,.,once,TGTGCCAGCAGCTTAGGTGGGCGGGGCGGACTAACCCCAGAGACCCAGTACTTC,CASSLGGRGGLTPETQYF
TRBJ2-3,TRBV6-2/TRBV6-3,TRBD1,.,TGTGCCAGCAGCCTAGGGGGCGCGTTAGCAACAGATACGCAGTATTTT,CASSLGGALATDTQYF
TRBJ1-4,TRBV19,TRBD1,.,TGTGCCAGTAGTCGACGGACAGGGCGGGATGAAAAACTGTTTTTT,CASSRRTGRDEKLFF
TRBJ1-5,TRBV11-2,.,once,TGTGCCAGCAGCTTAGAAGGGTTTGGGCAGCCCCAGCATTTT,CASSLEGFGQPQHF
TRBJ2-7,TRBV5-1,.,.,TGCGCCAGCAGCGCGGGACAGAGCCTAGTATTAAGTCCCGAGCAGTACTTC,CASSAGQSLVLSPEQYF
TRBJ1-1,TRBV7-2,.,.,TGTGCCAGCAGCTCGAGGGGGTCTCCTGAAGCTTTCTTT,CASSSRGSPEAFF
TRBJ1-2,TRBV19,.,.,TGTGCCAGTAGTATAGTTTCTGCAAACTATGGCTACACCTTC,CASSIVSANYGYTF
TRBJ2-7,TRBV7-2,.,.,TGTGCCAGCAGCTTAGGCAGTCAGAGCTCCTACGAGCAGTACTTC,CASSLGSQSSYEQYF
TRBJ1-5,TRBV7-9,.,.,TGTGCCAGCAGCTTAGAAGTTAACAGGGACTTTAGCAATCAGCCCCAGCATTTT,CASSLEVNRDFSNQPQHF
TRBJ1-2,TRBV19,TRBD1,.,TGTGCCAGTAGTTTTCGACAGGGGAATGGCTACACCTTC,CASSFRQGNGYTF
TRBJ2-7,TRBV4-1,TRBD1,.,TGCGCCAGCAGCCCCCGGGACAGGGATACCTACGAGCAGTACTTC,CASSPRDRDTYEQYF
TRBJ2-3,TRBV14,TRBD2,.,TGTGCCAGCAGCCGACTAGCGGGGACGACCACAGATACGCAGTATTTT,CASSRLAGTTTDTQYF
TRBJ2-5,TRBV19,TRBD2,.,TGTGCCAGTAGTATTGGGACTAGCGGGAGGCAAGAGACCCAGTACTTC,CASSIGTSGRQETQYF
TRBJ1-6,TRBV7-3,.,.,TGTGCCAGCAGCTTATTGGCCAGGGAGGCCGGTGCACCCCTCCACTTT,CASSLLAREAGAPLHF
TRBJ2-6,TRBV30,.,.,TGTGCCGGAAAAAAGGGGGACCACTCTGGGGCCAACGTCCTGACTTTC,CAGKKGDHSGANVLTF
TRBJ2-2,TRBV7-6,.,.,TGTGCCAGCAGCCCTACGCCCATAACATACAGAGGCGGGGAGCTGTTTTTT,CASSPTPITYRGGELFF
TRBJ2-2,TRBV12-3/TRBV12-4,.,.,TGTGCCAGCATTAACACCGGGGAGCTGTTTTTT,CASINTGELFF
TRBJ2-1,TRBV24-1,TRBD2,.,TGTGCCACCAGTGTTCCCACCGGGGGGGGTCCTAATGAGCAGTTCTTC,CATSVPTGGGPNEQFF
TRBJ2-7,TRBV12-3/TRBV12-4,.,.,TGTGCCAGCAGCTCCCACGACTACGAGCAGTACTTC,CASSSHDYEQYF
TRBJ2-1,TRBV5-5,TRBD1,.,TGTGCCAGCAGTGACAGGGACAGGGGGAGAAGCTCCTACAATGAGCAGTTCTTC,CASSDRDRGRSSYNEQFF
TRBJ1-4,TRBV5-4,.,.,TGTGCCAGCAGCTTGGGGGGCGCGACTAATGAAAAACTGTTTTTT,CASSLGGATNEKLFF
TRBJ1-1,TRBV27,.,.,TGTGCCAGCAGCCGACCAGGGGTTGGGGGCACTGAAGCTTTCTTT,CASSRPGVGGTEAFF
TRBJ2-2,TRBV7-3,TRBD2,once,TGTGCCAGCAGCTCCGGGGGGGACGCCGGGGAGCTGTTTTTT,CASSSGGDAGELFF
TRBJ1-5,TRBV5-8,.,.,TGTGCCAGCAGCTTGGCCTGGGCAGGGGCAAATCAGCCCCAGCATTTT,CASSLAWAGANQPQHF
TRBJ2-2,TRBV20-1,.,once,TGCAGTGCTGCGGAGGACGGGGAGCTGTTTTTT,CSAAEDGELFF
TRBJ2-7,TRBV5-4,TRBD1,.,TGTGCCAGCAGCCACGCGGGACAGGTCACCCACGAGCAGTACTTC,CASSHAGQVTHEQYF
TRBJ1-6,TRBV28,.,.,TGTGCCAGCAGTTTCGGGGGAGGCAATTCACCCCTCCACTTT,CASSFGGGNSPLHF
TRBJ2-5,TRBV7-2,TRBD1,once,TGTGCCAGCAGCTTTAGGACAGGGTTGGGCGAGACCCAGTACTTC,CASSFRTGLGETQYF
TRBJ2-7,TRBV19,TRBD2,.,TGTGCCAGTAGTTCAGGCGGGGGCTCCTACGAGCAGTACTTC,CASSSGGGSYEQYF
TRBJ1-6,TRBV19,TRBD1,.,TGTGCCAGTACCCGCACACAGGGGGATAATTCACCCCTCCACTTT,CASTRTQGDNSPLHF
TRBJ1-1,TRBV27,.,.,TGTGCCAGCAGTTTAGGCCCGACAGTGAACACTGAAGCTTTCTTT,CASSLGPTVNTEAFF
TRBJ2-7,TRBV5-1,TRBD2,.,TGCGCCAGCAGCTTGATTACTAGCGGGGTGTCCTACGAGCAGTACTTC,CASSLITSGVSYEQYF
TRBJ2-5,TRBV15,TRBD2,.,TGTGCCACCAGCAGAGTTCGAGCGGGGGGCAGGGAGACCCAGTACTTC,CATSRVRAGGRETQYF
TRBJ1-2,TRBV5-1,.,.,TGCGCCAGCAGCTTGGACGGTCGGACAGTCTATGGCTACACCTTC,CASSLDGRTVYGYTF
TRBJ2-2,TRBV7-9,TRBD2,few,TGTGCCAGCAGCTTACCTGCGGGGGGCTCCGGGGTCGGGGAGCTGTTTTTT,CASSLPAGGSGVGELFF
TRBJ2-1,TRBV11-3,.,.,TGTGCCAGCAGCCCCAATTTCCGGGGCATGTTCTTC,CASSPNFRGMFF
TRBJ2-3,TRBV4-3,.,.,TGCGCCAGCAGCCAAGATCGGGGATGGGATACGCAGTATTTT,CASSQDRGWDTQYF
TRBJ1-1,TRBV19,.,.,TGTGCCAGTAGTATGGGCCGAAACACTGAAGCTTTCTTT,CASSMGRNTEAFF
TRBJ2-5,TRBV27,.,.,TGTGCCAGCAGTGTAGATGGGTCCACAGAGACCCAGTACTTC,CASSVDGSTETQYF
TRBJ1-2,TRBV19,.,once,TGTGCCAGTAGTATAGGAGTCCGGGCCTATGGCTACACCTTC,CASSIGVRAYGYTF
TRBJ2-5,TRBV7-2,TRBD2,.,TGTGCCAGCAGCCCCCGACCCGCGGGGGGTCTAGAGACCCAGTACTTC,CASSPRPAGGLETQYF
TRBJ1-1,TRBV3-1/TRBV3-2,.,few,TGTGCCAGCGCGTTTGCGGGGGATAACACTGAAGCTTTCTTT,CASAFAGDNTEAFF
TRBJ2-7,TRBV7-9,.,.,TGTGCCAGCAGCTTACTCGAGGGAGGACTTACCTACGAGCAGTACTTC,CASSLLEGGLTYEQYF
TRBJ2-2,TRBV18,.,.,TGTGCCAGCCTCAAGGTGGCCGGGGAGCTGTTTTTT,CASLKVAGELFF
TRBJ2-7,TRBV9,.,few,TGTGCCAGCAGCGTTGGGGACATCGGCTCCTACGAGCAGTACTTC,CASSVGDIGSYEQYF
TRBJ2-5,TRBV27,.,.,TGTGCCAGCCGCCGGGACTACCAAGAGACCCAGTACTTC,CASRRDYQETQYF
TRBJ2-3,TRBV5-1,TRBD2,.,TGCGCCAGCAGCTTGGCCAGGATAGCGGGGGACACAGATACGCAGTATTTT,CASSLARIAGDTDTQYF
TRBJ2-7,TRBV19,.,.,TGTGCCAGTAGTATTGGATGGACACTTGACTCCTACGAGCAGTACTTC,CASSIGWTLDSYEQYF
TRBJ2-3,TRBV12-5,.,.,TGTGCTAGTGGTCCGGGAAGCACAGATACGCAGTATTTT,CASGPGSTDTQYF
TRBJ2-7,TRBV10-2,.,.,TGCGCCAGCAGTGAGGGATACGAGCAGTACTTC,CASSEGYEQYF
TRBJ2-1,TRBV7-7,TRBD2,.,TGTGCTAGCAGCTTACGTCCTCTAGCGGGAGATGTCAATGAGCAGTTCTTC,CASSLRPLAGDVNEQFF
TRBJ2-2,TRBV7-2,.,.,TGTGCCAGCAGCCCCCTAGATGCGAGAGTTAGGTCGGGGGAGCTGTTTTTT,CASSPLDARVRSGELFF
TRBJ1-4,TRBV28,TRBD1,.,TGTGCCAGCAGCCTTGACAGGGGCCCGGGGAGGGGTAATGAAAAACTGTTTTTT,CASSLDRGPGRGNEKLFF
TRBJ2-7,TRBV7-6,TRBD1,.,TGTGCCAGCAGCTTAAGCGCCGGACAGGGGTTTAACGAGCAGTACTTC,CASSLSAGQGFNEQYF
TRBJ1-5,TRBV7-2,.,.,TGTGCCAGCAGCTTAGTCGGTATAGGCCCATCCAATCAGCCCCAGCATTTT,CASSLVGIGPSNQPQHF
TRBJ2-1,TRBV24-1,.,few,TGTGCCACCAGTGATTTTGTGGCGAACAGCTACAATGAGCAGTTCTTC,CATSDFVANSYNEQFF
TRBJ2-4,TRBV5-5,.,once,TGTGCCAGCAGCCTGGAGGAAGACATTCAGTACTTC,CASSLEEDIQYF
TRBJ2-1,TRBV24-1,TRBD2,.,TGTGCCACCAGTGACCAAGGACTAGCTCCTGAGCAGTTCTTC,CATSDQGLAPEQFF
TRBJ1-3,TRBV5-1,.,.,TGCGCCAGCAGCGAATTATGGGGCAGCTCTGGAAACACCATATATTTT,CASSELWGSSGNTIYF
TRBJ1-4,TRBV11-2,.,.,TGTGCCAGCAGCTTAGAGAACGATCGACAGGCAACTAATGAAAAACTGTTTTTT,CASSLENDRQATNEKLFF